These 32 T cell receptor delta chains were sequenced from one sample in a study of gamma-delta T cells after stem cell transplantation. TCRdb re-identified clones in the RT-PCR reads via CATT. This sample has around 3,000 delta-chain clones; around 1.5% occur once, and the top ten carry around a third. The sequencing input was gamma-delta T cells. These receptors were collected from a human donor. It is not recorded whose cells these are; they may come from a transplant donor.

This clone was observed a few times. Germline is not matched at one junction end, which may reflect a read error. This chain connects TRDV2 to TRDJ3, with a weak D call TRDD3 (5 bases). Germline CDR1 and CDR2: GEAIGNYY and EKD. The CDR3 sequence is 13 residues long. CDR3 protein: CACDTWGTRQMFF. The CDR3 DNA reads as TGTGCCTGTGACACCTGGGGCACCCGACAGATGTTTTTC.

Comment on this clone: The TCRdb record carries a much larger clone's protein, which differs from this DNA's translation at residue 5; a read error is the likely cause, and the protein listed here is the DNA translation. This chain joins TRDV2 and TRDJ1; 12 positions agree with TRDD3. Germline assignment: CDR1 GEAIGNYY and CDR2 EKD. The CDR3 totals 22 residues. V lost 3 bases and J lost 0; bases outside the gene matches: 22. CDR3 nucleotide sequence: TGTGCCTGTGACGTTCTGGGGGATACGCGGGACCGCAAGGACGTTTACACCGATAAACTCATCTTT. Translation: CACDVLGDTRDRKDVYTDKLIF.

The sample holds a few counts of this clone. The translation of this DNA and the TCRdb protein of a much larger clone differ at residue 3, probably owing to a read error; the protein shown here is translated from the DNA. The chain is built from TRDV2 and TRDJ1; tentatively, D is TRDD3 (5 bases). The CDR3 is made up of 15 amino acids. Germline V lookup: CDR1 GEAIGNYY, CDR2 EKD. CDR3 sequence (DNA): TGTGCCTATGACACCGTGGGGTTCAACACCGATAAACTCATCTTT. Its translation is CAYDTVGFNTDKLIF.

As regards this clone: The translation of this DNA and the TCRdb protein of a much larger clone differ at residue 4, probably owing to a read error; the protein shown here is translated from the DNA. The chain combines TRDV2 with TRDJ1; possible D gene TRDD3, 6 bases. This CDR3 is built from 14 residues. Germline loops: CDR1 GEAIGNYY, CDR2 EKD. Trimming left V 5 bases short and J 2 bases short, with 14 bases between. CDR3 sequence reads: CACVLTGRTDKLIF. CDR3 DNA: TGTGCCTGTGTCCTGACTGGGAGGACCGATAAACTCATCTTT.

As for this clone: TCRdb pairs this DNA with a much larger clone's protein that differs at residue 3, likely a read error; the protein shown was translated from the DNA. V is TRDV2 and J is TRDJ1, with TRDD3 identical over 7 bases. The germline V gene has CDR1 GEAIGNYY and CDR2 EKD. The CDR3 has 17 residues. The CDR3, as DNA: TGTGCCCGTGACACCCTCGGGGATAGGGACTACACCGATAAACTCATCTTT. The encoded protein is CARDTLGDRDYTDKLIF.

By frequency in the sample, this clone is large. The sample holds other DNA sequences that translate to the same CDR3. The rearrangement links TRDV2 to TRDJ2; 8 bases fit TRDD3. There are 19 residues in the CDR3. Germline CDR1 reads GEAIGNYY; CDR2 reads EKD. After removal of 0 bases from V and 4 bases from J, the junction contained 15 bases not matched to a gene. The CDR3 DNA reads TGTGCCTGTGACACCGTACTCTGGGGGACCGAAAACAGGACAGCACAACTCTTCTTT. This sequence encodes CACDTVLWGTENRTAQLFF.

This clone was found a few times. For this DNA, TCRdb reports the protein of a much larger clone, which diverges at residue 9, most likely from a read error; the protein presented here is translated directly from the DNA. This sequence joins TRDV2 and TRDJ1; a weak D match, TRDD3 (6 bases). Germline V gives CDR1 GEAIGNYY, CDR2 EKD. V was cut by 3 bases and J by 1 base, with 14 bases left in between. This CDR3 comprises 15 residues. CDR3 sequence (DNA): TGTGCCTGTGACTTAATGGATACCCTCACCGATAAACTCATCTTT. Translated, it gives CACDLMDTLTDKLIF.

There are a few counts of this clone. Other DNA sequences in this sample translate to the same CDR3. The chain joins TRDV2 to TRDJ1, with 13 bases that match TRDD3. From germline, CDR1 is GEAIGNYY and CDR2 EKD. The junction had 2 bases not matched to a gene; V was cut back by 0 bases and J by 2 bases. CDR3 length equals 16 residues. The CDR3 nucleotides read TGTGCCTGTGACACCCTACTGGGGGATACGACCGATAAACTCATCTTT. Its protein product is CACDTLLGDTTDKLIF.

As to this clone: Since a much larger clone is just one base distant, this may be a read error. The V gene is TRDV2, the J gene TRDJ1; 13 bases agree with TRDD3. Germline CDR1 GEAIGNYY, CDR2 EKD. The CDR3 is 18 residues long. DNA for the CDR3: TGTGCCTGTGGCGCCGTACTGGGGGATACGCGGGACACCGATAAGCTCATCTTT. This codes for CACGAVLGDTRDTDKLIF.

Concerning this clone itself: TCRdb's listed protein matches a much larger clone and diverges from this DNA's translation at residue 4, likely through a read error; the protein shown comes from the DNA. The genes are TRDV2 and TRDJ1; D perhaps matches TRDD2 (5 bases). This CDR3 comprises 15 residues. The V gene's germline CDR1 is GEAIGNYY and CDR2 EKD. The chain's CDR3 is CACNTIGLHTDKLIF. The CDR3 DNA reads TGTGCCTGTAACACCATTGGCCTTCACACCGATAAACTCATCTTT.

This clone is labeled as large. This CDR3 is also generated by other DNA sequences in the sample. The genes are TRDV2 and TRDJ1; the match to TRDD3 covers 12 bases. V was pared by 3 bases and J by 2 bases, with 12 bases of the junction left unmatched. The CDR3 totals 18 residues. Germline CDR1 reads GEAIGNYY; CDR2 reads EKD. The CDR3 is CACDPAGGYGTRTDKLIF. In nucleotides, the CDR3 is TGTGCCTGTGACCCCGCTGGGGGATACGGGACAAGGACCGATAAACTCATCTTT.

In this sample, this clone turned up a few times. The TCRdb protein comes from a much larger clone and disagrees with this DNA's translation at residue 9, likely due to a read error; the protein given here is derived from the DNA. The chain recombines TRDV2 with TRDJ3; no firm D call. Germline CDR1 and CDR2: GEAIGNYY and EKD. The CDR3 consists of 23 residues. Trimming removed 0 bases from V and 0 bases from J, with 26 bases in between. DNA for the CDR3: TGTGCCTGTGACACCGTTGTCCGGGGTACGCCGGAAGAAACCTCCTGGGACACCCGACAGATGTTTTTC. It is translated as CACDTVVRGTPEETSWDTRQMFF.

This clone was detected many times. This likely came from a read error, as a far larger clone is one base away. The rearrangement joins TRDV2 to TRDJ1, with D possibly matching TRDD3 (5 bases). The CDR3 extends over 18 amino acids. CDR1 and CDR2 from the germline V gene are GEAIGNYY and EKD. The CDR3 sequence is CACDTAGWGPTYTDKLTF. In nucleotides, the CDR3 is TGTGCCTGTGACACCGCTGGGTGGGGACCAACTTACACCGATAAACTCACCTTT.

On this clone: The junction departs from the called germline gene at one end, perhaps through a read error. Different DNA sequences within this sample yield the same CDR3. The gene calls are TRDV2 and TRDJ3, with TRDD3 matching over 12 bases. CDR3 length: 19 amino acids. CDR1 is GEAIGNYY and CDR2 is EKD in the germline V gene. In nucleotides, the CDR3 is TGCGCCTGTGACACACTGGGGGATACCAGCTCCTGGGACACCCGACAGATGTTTTTC. Protein: CACDTLGDTSSWDTRQMFF.

In the case of this clone: For this DNA, TCRdb reports the protein of a much larger clone, which diverges at residue 8, most likely from a read error; the protein presented here is translated directly from the DNA. The chain combines TRDV2 with TRDJ1; D is possibly TRDD2 or TRDD3 (5 bases each). CDR3 length: 19 amino acids. The V end lost 3 bases, the J end lost 0 bases, and 25 bases lay between the germline ends. Per germline, CDR1 GEAIGNYY and CDR2 EKD. The CDR3 here is CACDPGTLLLTRYTDKLIF. Written as DNA, the CDR3 is TGTGCCTGTGACCCGGGGACCCTACTTCTTACACGGTACACCGATAAACTCATCTTT.

The V and J genes are TRDV2 and TRDJ1; D is possibly TRDD3 (6 bases). V was pared by 0 bases and J by 4 bases, with 14 bases between. The germline CDR1 and CDR2 sequences are GEAIGNYY and EKD. The CDR3 extends over 15 amino acids. This CDR3 is CACDTVGGGRDKLIF. The CDR3, as DNA: TGTGCCTGTGACACCGTCGGTGGGGGGCGCGATAAACTCATCTTT.

On this clone itself: A far larger clone is a single base away, which makes a read error likely. Additional DNA sequences in this sample encode the identical CDR3. This sequence joins TRDV2 and TRDJ1, with D possibly being TRDD2 (7 bases). Germline CDR1 GEAIGNYY, CDR2 EKD. The CDR3 spans 22 residues. Trimming left V 3 bases short and J 1 base short, with 35 bases between. The DNA for the CDR3 is TGTGCCTGTGACCCCCTTCCTGCGGTACTGGGTAAGGAGTCGCAGCCCACCGATAAACTCATCTTT. This encodes CACDPLPAVLGKESQPTDKLIF.

This clone was seen a few times. This may arise from a read error, as a much more abundant clone is one base away. Here the CDR3 reads CACDPIPTTNWRSGRVYTDKLIF. The CDR3 DNA reads as TGTGCCTGTGACCCGATTCCAACTACAAACTGGAGATCGGGGCGAGTGTACACCGATAAACTCATCTTT. The rearrangement joins TRDV2 to TRDJ1; perhaps TRDD3 as D (5 bases). Trimming pared 3 bases from V and 0 bases from J, leaving 37 bases between. The germline CDR1 and CDR2 sequences are GEAIGNYY and EKD. The CDR3 loop spans 23 amino acids.

A word on this clone: A read error is likely here: a far larger clone is one base away. Other DNA sequences within the sample encode an identical CDR3. V is TRDV2 and J is TRDJ1; TRDD3 might be the D (5 bases). The CDR3 spans 17 residues. The germline gives CDR1 GEAIGNYY, CDR2 EKD. V lost 4 bases, J lost 0 bases, and 20 bases lay in between. This chain's CDR3 is CACDTVGVGLYTDKLIF. CDR3 nucleotide sequence: TGTGCCTGTGATACCGTTGGGGTCGGATTATACACCGATAAACTCATCTTT.

This clone is termed medium-sized. The same CDR3 is also encoded by other DNA sequences in this sample. This sequence joins TRDV2 and TRDJ1; 9 nucleotides agree with TRDD3. The CDR3 sequence is 15 residues long. J gave up 3 bases and V 0 bases, and 4 bases lay outside the gene matches. Germline CDR1 reads GEAIGNYY; CDR2 reads EKD. CDR3 region: CACDTVGGYSDKLIF. For the CDR3, the DNA is TGTGCCTGTGACACCGTGGGGGGATACTCCGATAAACTCATCTTT.

This clone was counted only a few times. This likely stems from a read error, as it lies one base from a far larger clone. This specimen includes other DNA sequences encoding the same CDR3. The J gene is TRDJ1, the V gene TRDV2, with 8 bases fitting TRDD3. This CDR3 region has 15 residues. Germline assignment: CDR1 GEAIGNYY and CDR2 EKD. J gave up 0 bases and V 0 bases, and 2 bases lay outside the gene matches. DNA for the CDR3: TGTGCCTGTGACACCCTACTGGGGGACACCGATAAACTCATCTTT. This sequence encodes CACDTLLGDTDKLIF.

Only a few counts were recorded for this clone. The TCRdb protein, from a much larger clone, departs from this DNA's translation at residue 12, likely by read error; the protein shown derives from the DNA. The chain recombines TRDV2 with TRDJ1; D might be TRDD2 (5 bases). The CDR3 is 15 amino acids. CDR1 is GEAIGNYY, CDR2 EKD, per germline. The CDR3 spells CACDTIGLHTDRLIF. The DNA of the CDR3 is TGTGCCTGTGACACCATTGGCCTTCACACCGATAGACTCATCTTT.

On this clone itself: TCRdb's protein for this DNA is that of a much larger clone and differs from the translation at residue 3, likely a read error; the protein shown is the DNA translation. The chain combines TRDV2 with TRDJ1, with 13 bases that match TRDD3. CDR1 is GEAIGNYY, CDR2 EKD, per germline. The CDR3 covers 18 residues. This chain's CDR3 is CARDTLTGGYENTDKLIF. The CDR3 nucleotides read TGTGCCCGTGACACGCTGACTGGGGGATACGAGAACACCGATAAACTCATCTTT.

By its share, this clone is large (0.1 to 1%). Other DNA sequences in this specimen translate into the identical CDR3. The chain has TRDV2 and TRDJ1; TRDD3 matches at 11 bases. Germline values: CDR1 GEAIGNYY, CDR2 EKD. This CDR3 region has 17 residues. The ends lost 1 base at V and 6 bases at J; junction bases unmatched: 12. As DNA, the CDR3 is TGTGCCTGTGACACTGTGGGGGATACGCTCGGTATTCATAAACTCATCTTT. As protein: CACDTVGDTLGIHKLIF.

As concerns this clone: A read error likely explains why the TCRdb protein, taken from a much larger clone, differs from this DNA's translation at residue 16; the protein shown is translated from the DNA. The rearrangement uses TRDV2 and TRDJ1; 13 nucleotides match TRDD3. From germline, CDR1 is GEAIGNYY and CDR2 EKD. The CDR3 covers 17 residues. CDR3 DNA sequence: TGTGCCTGTGACGCCTTACTGGGGGATACGTACACCGATAAACTCACCTTT. Protein: CACDALLGDTYTDKLTF.

This clone was detected only a few times. The likely explanation is a read error, given a far larger clone one base away. Other DNA sequences in this sample translate to the same CDR3. The CDR3 sequence is CACDLLLGMARDKLIF. As DNA, the CDR3 is TGTGCCTGTGACCTCCTACTGGGGATGGCACGAGATAAACTCATCTTT. The J gene is TRDJ1, the V gene TRDV2; tentative D call: TRDD3 (7 bases). The germline CDR1 and CDR2 sequences are GEAIGNYY and EKD. V lost 3 bases and J 5 bases, leaving 21 bases between the germline ends. The CDR3 length is 16 residues.

The chain combines TRDV2 with TRDJ1; 11 bases fit TRDD3. The V gene end was trimmed by 0 bases and the J gene end by 4 bases; junction bases not matched to a gene: 15. This CDR3 has 19 residues. CDR1 is GEAIGNYY, CDR2 EKD, per germline. In DNA form, the CDR3 reads TGTGCCTGTGACACCTTAAACCTGGGGGATACTCAGAACCACGATAAACTCATCTTT. It translates to CACDTLNLGDTQNHDKLIF.

This clone was observed a handful of times. A far bigger clonotype differs at one base, so this is likely a read error. Distinct nucleotide sequences in the sample also encode this CDR3. The chain recombines TRDV2 with TRDJ1; 8 positions agree with TRDD3. CDR1 is GEAIGNYY, CDR2 EKD, per germline. This CDR3 is 20 amino acids long. CDR3 in DNA: TGTGCCTGTGACACGGTATCCCGGAGAGTTACTGGGGGGTACACTGATAAACTCATCTTT. Protein: CACDTVSRRVTGGYTDKLIF.

This clone was picked up a small number of times. A far larger clone is just one base off, so this is likely a read error. This same CDR3 is encoded by further DNA sequences in the sample. The chain has TRDV2 and TRDJ1; a possible D gene is TRDD3 (6 bases). CDR1 is GEAIGNYY and CDR2 is EKD in the germline V gene. The CDR3 contains 14 residues. V lost 0 bases to trimming and J lost 11 bases, with 18 bases between them. DNA for the CDR3: TGTGCCTGTGACACCGTGGGGGGGTCAGGTGAGCTCATCTTT. Translating it yields CACDTVGGSGELIF.

This clone was recorded a few times. For this DNA, TCRdb reports the protein of a much larger clone, which diverges at residue 17, most likely from a read error; the protein presented here is translated directly from the DNA. The chain uses TRDV2 and TRDJ1, with D perhaps TRDD2 or TRDD3 (6 bases each). The CDR3 is 25 amino acids. Germline V lookup: CDR1 GEAIGNYY, CDR2 EKD. V was trimmed by 3 bases and J by 5 bases, leaving 48 bases between them. CDR3 loop: CACDGLLKPTASSLYWEISGDKLIF. CDR3 coding DNA: TGTGCCTGTGACGGACTATTAAAACCAACCGCTTCCTCCTTGTACTGGGAGATAAGCGGGGATAAACTCATCTTT.

This clone came up many times. A single base is all that separates this from a far larger clone, so a read error is likely. This specimen includes other DNA sequences encoding the same CDR3. This CDR3 is CACDTIGLHTDKLIF. For the CDR3, the DNA is TGTGCCTGTGACACCATCGGCCTTCACACCGATAAACTCATCTTT. This chain uses TRDV2 with TRDJ1; maybe TRDD2 (5 bases). V shed 0 bases and J shed 0 bases, with 10 bases lying between them. The CDR3 spans 15 residues. Germline assignment: CDR1 GEAIGNYY and CDR2 EKD.

This chain joins TRDV2 and TRDJ1, with TRDD3 matching over 11 bases. Germline V gene sequence: CDR1 GEAIGNYY, CDR2 EKD. The CDR3 length is 17 residues. Trimming removed 6 bases from V and 0 bases from J; junction bases left unmatched: 11. The CDR3 sequence is CACLLLGDKGDTDKLIF. The CDR3 coding sequence is TGTGCCTGTCTTCTACTGGGGGATAAGGGGGACACCGATAAACTCATCTTT.